This T cell receptor (beta chain) comes out of a study of blood T cells in healthy people across ages (dated by TCRdb to between 2014 and 2017). Describing the broader study: Template switching captured roughly one uniquely barcoded TCR beta cDNA molecule per two T cells in model experiments. To track age-related changes in TCR beta repertoire diversity, the study relied on deep sequencing normalized with unique cDNA molecular identifiers. Donors were grouped into four age groups: young (average 16 years), middle-aged (around 39), aged (around 56) and long-lived (over 80). To avoid experimental bias, donors of different ages were spread randomly across the sequencing lanes. The study analyzed two additional independent replicas of 1 million unique cDNA reads from the same blood draw for two donors, one aged 18 to 30 and one aged 80 or older. On the study overall, not on this receptor specifically: Observed TCR beta diversity per million T cells fell roughly linearly with age, and a significant reduction was already apparent by age about 43. The long-lived group showed more naive CD4+ T cells, fewer expanded clones and increased TCR diversity than the aged group, suggesting age selection. Bulk unsorted PBMC profiling prevented conclusive comparison of naive and antigen-experienced compartments. The CMV infection status of donors was not known, potentially confounding age-related changes in expanded clonotypes. A strong correlation was found between observed TCR beta diversity and the percentage of naive T cells measured by flow cytometry. Estimates of total diversity from one million sequenced T cells were regarded as lower bounds and underestimates.

The CDR3 measures 14 amino acids from cysteine to phenylalanine. CDR3 DNA is the only sequence kept; it has 42 bases, read in frame from the first base. CDR1 and CDR2 (DFQATT, SNEGSKA) derive from the germline V gene (reference sequence). Germline trimming: 5 bases from V, 4 bases from J; junction bases outside gene matches: 5. The library was made by 5' RACE. A second PCR of 7 to 11 cycles was run with a J-beta primer mix and a sample-barcoded 5' primer. A unique molecular identifier was introduced onto each TCR beta cDNA molecule by a template-switch 5' adaptor carrying 12 random nucleotides. At least 2.5 million CDR3-containing paired-end reads were obtained from each sample. First-strand cDNA was synthesized from all RNA with the Mint cDNA synthesis kit, primed by a TRBC-specific oligonucleotide. All cDNA was treated with uracil-DNA glycosylase and then went through a first 18-cycle PCR with the universal primers M1SS and BC2_uni_R. The source study handled its data this way. For normalization, 1 million high-quality reads were randomly selected from each sample, with every read carrying a distinct molecular identifier. Instead of being binned into consensus sequences, reads with shared molecular identifiers were discarded. MiTCR, run with a Q25 quality threshold and the strictest error-elimination algorithm, handled CDR3 identification, clonotype clustering and error correction. A nonparametric unseen species model with Euler transformation was used to estimate lower-bound total TCR beta diversity. The public reads were run again by TCRdb, first through fastp at Q25 and then through MiXCR, and only productive beta chains were kept. Rows merge per CDR3 protein into single entries with the most common DNA and genes. The V and J calls reflect TCRdb's pipeline rather than the authors' work. For this sample the table gives around 1,800,000 distinct CDR3 sequences, of which more than 35% were detected only once. The ten most abundant clones make up roughly 23% of the sample.

This clonotype was counted many times. What this receptor recognizes is not known. Within one base of it there is no much larger clone, and no base qualities were kept. Donors were a few dozen systemically healthy Caucasian individuals from Russia aged about 6 to 100 years. Each donor gave about 9.8 milliliters of peripheral blood, drawn into EDTA-treated Vacutainer tubes. Ficoll-Paque density-gradient centrifugation was used to isolate PBMCs, with at least 7 million obtained per sample. Total RNA was extracted from PBMCs with Trizol reagent, with at least 6 micrograms obtained per sample. For every donor, an aliquot of PBMCs went through flow cytometry to measure the percentages of naive CD45RAhigh/CD27high T cells.

The rearranged segments are TRBV20-1 and TRBJ2-5, with 12 central nucleotides matching TRBD2. Material: blood. The receptor comes from a human donor in good health. Read as DNA, the sequence is TGCAGTGCTCTGCTAGCGGGGGGGCGAGAGACCCAGTACTTC. The encoded protein is CSALLAGGRETQYF.